This paragraph covers one T cell receptor (beta chain) sequence. The antigen remains undetermined. This entry is derived from a study of PD-1 blockade in mismatch repair-deficient tumors. This table comes from immunoSEQ multiplex PCR, and its TCRdb copy is limited to in-frame clones, with some not included. Of roughly 10,000 clones in the sample, over 80% were seen once. The germline V and J ends were trimmed by 2 bases and 0 bases, with 11 bases remaining between them. The CDR3 sequence is 15 residues long. Per the germline V gene, CDR1 is GTSNPN and CDR2 is SVGIG (reference sequence). This sample's time point: roughly 10-day in vitro stimulation with candidate neoantigen peptide 7. PCR or immunohistochemistry showed mismatch repair deficiency in every enrolled patient.

Here the sequenced sample was cells cultured in vitro, taken from a patient treated with pembrolizumab. V and J are TRBV30 and TRBJ2-4; no firm D call. The origin of this receptor is an adult with mismatch repair-deficient cancer. The CDR3, as DNA: TGTGCCTGGAGTTTGGGTTCCCTAGCCAAAAACATTCAGTACTTC. The encoded protein is CAWSLGSLAKNIQYF.